This TCR beta chain came from a study of cytomegalovirus exposure and HLA in healthy donors. Study results and limitations: CMV serostatus alone was available as immune exposure information. Rare TCR sequences predominated, though certain public TCRs were found in many donors.

Primers: 60 Vbeta forward and 13 Jbeta reverse. The repertoire was sequenced with immunoSEQ multiplex PCR; TCRdb's copy has only in-frame clones and lacks some. The sample consists of around 140,000 clones, 77% of them appearing once. Comment on this clone: Its target is unknown.

Germline V gene lookup returns CDR1 KGHSH and CDR2 LQKENI. CDR3 length equals 14 residues. V was clipped by 1 base and J by 4 bases, with 8 bases between them. Sequenced material: PBMCs. The source is a female donor in good health and CMV-seronegative. The J gene is TRBJ1-3, the V gene TRBV18, with D tentatively TRBD1 (6 bases). The CDR3 here is CASSPLDRGNTIYF. CDR3 sequence (DNA): TGTGCCAGCTCACCACTCGACAGGGGAAACACCATATATTTT.